This TCR beta chain stems from a study of T cells in Graves' hyperthyroidism and ophthalmopathy. This clonotype showed up many times. The CDR3 length is 15 residues. V gave up 1 base and J gave up 9 bases, with 16 bases separating them. Thyroid ultrasound and orbital computed tomography, with clinical symptoms and serum thyroxine and TRAb, informed diagnoses. The TCR beta CDR3 regions underwent amplification using RNA transcripts as the source. The HTBI primer set served for first-round RT-PCR of the TCR CDR3. TCRdb called the multiplex PCR reads again in MiXCR, with one record for every CDR3 protein. This table holds a few hundred thousand distinct CDR3 sequences, less than 20% found once.

The source material was blood. This TCR was sampled from a woman in her 30s with Graves' hyperthyroidism. V gene TRBV12-3 or TRBV12-4 combines with J gene TRBJ2-1, with D possibly being TRBD2 (5 bases). The CDR3 DNA sequence: TGTGCCAGCAGTTTAGGTAGGAGGCAGTATGCTGAGCAGTTCTTC. This sequence encodes CASSLGRRQYAEQFF.